This T cell receptor (beta chain) derives from a study of cytomegalovirus exposure and HLA in healthy donors (dated by TCRdb to 2016 to 2017). Concerning the study at large: The roughly 670 repertoires of the first cohort and the roughly 120 validation repertoires were produced on the same platform, according to a later analysis. The study aimed to test whether signatures of past pathogen exposure could be identified by cataloging public T cell receptors. Besides the first cohort of 666 subjects, a separate validation cohort made up of 120 or so different subjects was used. The study combined high-throughput TCR immunosequencing, statistical association of individual TCRs with disease status, and machine learning to predict cytomegalovirus infection status. Broader findings and caveats from the paper: The classifier was reported to diagnose cytomegalovirus status with high specificity and sensitivity in both the original and validation cohorts. It was suggested by the authors that the approach could potentially be generalized to other disease states and immunological phenotypes. Across donors, most TCR sequences were observed very rarely, whereas some public TCRs were present in many individuals. Of the cluster scores, around 95% were above 0 in a later analysis, which found that TCRs clustered in the first cohort also tended to co-occur in the 110 or so validation repertoires. Three of the identified cytomegalovirus-associated TCR beta chains were confirmed in vitro to be specific for cytomegalovirus antigens. In the study, about 150 TCR beta chains were listed as associated with cytomegalovirus. A later analysis lacked HLA typing for the validation cohort, so it scored co-occurrence in that cohort across all 120 or so repertoires.

Notes on this clone: Its antigen is unknown. No base-level quality is on record; no much larger clone is a single base apart.

Donors formed part of the validation cohort, which comprised about 130 subjects and was distinct from the first cohort of several hundred subjects. The library was obtained by the immunoSEQ multiplex PCR assay. In the original analysis: A statistical classification framework was built for diagnosing cytomegalovirus status from the catalog of TCR beta chain sequences. TCRdb's version of the immuneACCESS table is confined to in-frame rearrangements and falls short of the full clone set. An unresolved V gene accounts for under half of the shortfall where checked; the remainder is of unknown origin. V, J and clone size are taken as reported in that table, and D and trimming were inferred from the DNA itself. The sample data list around 150,000 clones, and roughly 80% of these were observed just once. Together, the top ten hold 2% to 2.5% of the sample. The CDR3 covers 17 residues, taking in both the cysteine and the phenylalanine. Just CDR3 DNA is preserved here, 51 bases in frame from base 1. Germline trimming amounts to 4 bases on V and 0 bases on J, with 10 as the count of junction bases outside the gene matches. According to the germline V gene, CDR1 reads MNHNS and CDR2 reads SASEGT.

Rearrangement joined TRBV6-1 to TRBJ1-1, with 8 middle bases fitting TRBD1. This TCR was recovered from a man aged 25-45 years in good health and CMV-seropositive. Sequenced sample: PBMCs. The DNA is TGTGCCAGCAGTGGCCAGGGGGCCCTATTTATGAACACTGAAGCTTTCTTT. The encoded protein is CASSGQGALFMNTEAFF.